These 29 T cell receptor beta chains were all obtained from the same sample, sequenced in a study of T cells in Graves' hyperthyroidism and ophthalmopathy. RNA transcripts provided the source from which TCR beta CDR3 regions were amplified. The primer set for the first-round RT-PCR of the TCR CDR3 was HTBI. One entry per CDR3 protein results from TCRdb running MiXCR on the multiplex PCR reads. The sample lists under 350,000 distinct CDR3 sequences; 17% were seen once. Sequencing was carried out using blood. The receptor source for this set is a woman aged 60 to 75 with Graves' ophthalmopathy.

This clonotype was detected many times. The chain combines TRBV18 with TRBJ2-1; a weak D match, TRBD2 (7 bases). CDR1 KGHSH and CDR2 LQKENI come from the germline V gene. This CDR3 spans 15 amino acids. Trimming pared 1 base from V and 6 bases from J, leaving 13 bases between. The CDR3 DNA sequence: TGTGCCAGCTCACCACAGTCGCGGGGGCTCAATGAGCAGTTCTTC. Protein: CASSPQSRGLNEQFF.

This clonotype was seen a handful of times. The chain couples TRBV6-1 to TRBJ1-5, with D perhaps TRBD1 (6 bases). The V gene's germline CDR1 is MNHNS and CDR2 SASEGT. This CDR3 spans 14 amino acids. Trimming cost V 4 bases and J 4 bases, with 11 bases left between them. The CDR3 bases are TGTGCCAGCAGTGCCGGGACACCGAATCAGCCCCAGCATTTT. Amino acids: CASSAGTPNQPQHF.

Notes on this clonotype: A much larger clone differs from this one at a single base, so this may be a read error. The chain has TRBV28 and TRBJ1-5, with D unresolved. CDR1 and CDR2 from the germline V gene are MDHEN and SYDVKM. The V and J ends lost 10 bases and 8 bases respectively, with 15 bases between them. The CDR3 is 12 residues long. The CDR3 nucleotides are TGTGCCAACAACGGGCAGATAAAGCCCCAGCATTTT. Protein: CANNGQIKPQHF.

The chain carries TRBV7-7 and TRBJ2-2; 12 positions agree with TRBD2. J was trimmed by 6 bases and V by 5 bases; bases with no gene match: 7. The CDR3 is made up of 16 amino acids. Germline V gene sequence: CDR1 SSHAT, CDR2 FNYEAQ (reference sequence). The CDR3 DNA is TGTGCCAGCAGCCGCTCGACTAGCGGGAGCCCCGGGGAGCTGTTTTTT. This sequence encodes CASSRSTSGSPGELFF.

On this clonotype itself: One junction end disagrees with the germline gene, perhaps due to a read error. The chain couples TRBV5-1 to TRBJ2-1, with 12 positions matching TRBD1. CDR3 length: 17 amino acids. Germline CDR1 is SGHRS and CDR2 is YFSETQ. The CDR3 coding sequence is TGTGCCAGCAGCGCCCTGGGACAGGGGGCATGGTACAATGAGCAGTTCTTC. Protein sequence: CASSALGQGAWYNEQFF.

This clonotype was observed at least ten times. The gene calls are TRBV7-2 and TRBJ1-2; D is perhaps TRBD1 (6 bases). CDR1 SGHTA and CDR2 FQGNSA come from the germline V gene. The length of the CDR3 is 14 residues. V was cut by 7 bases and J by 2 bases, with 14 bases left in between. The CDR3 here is CASTLGGANYGYTF. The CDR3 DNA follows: TGTGCCAGCACCCTTGGGGGGGCCAACTATGGCTACACCTTC.

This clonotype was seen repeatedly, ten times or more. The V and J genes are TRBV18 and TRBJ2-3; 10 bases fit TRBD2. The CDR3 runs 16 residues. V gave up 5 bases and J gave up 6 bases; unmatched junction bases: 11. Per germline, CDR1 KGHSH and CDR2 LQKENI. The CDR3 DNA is TGTGCCAGCTCAGTTAGACTAGCGGGTACACCGGATACGCAGTATTTT. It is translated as CASSVRLAGTPDTQYF.

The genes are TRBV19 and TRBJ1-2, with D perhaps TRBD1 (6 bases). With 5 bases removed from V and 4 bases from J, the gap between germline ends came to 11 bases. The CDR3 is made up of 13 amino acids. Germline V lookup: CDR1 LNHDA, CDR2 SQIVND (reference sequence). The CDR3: CASSARTAYGYTF. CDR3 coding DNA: TGTGCCAGTAGTGCCCGGACAGCCTATGGCTACACCTTC.

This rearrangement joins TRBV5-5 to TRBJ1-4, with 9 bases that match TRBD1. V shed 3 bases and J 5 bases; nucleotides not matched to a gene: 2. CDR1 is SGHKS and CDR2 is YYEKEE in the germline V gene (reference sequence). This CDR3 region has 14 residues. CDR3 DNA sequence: TGTGCCAGCAGCTCCGGGACAGGGAATGAAAAACTGTTTTTT. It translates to CASSSGTGNEKLFF.

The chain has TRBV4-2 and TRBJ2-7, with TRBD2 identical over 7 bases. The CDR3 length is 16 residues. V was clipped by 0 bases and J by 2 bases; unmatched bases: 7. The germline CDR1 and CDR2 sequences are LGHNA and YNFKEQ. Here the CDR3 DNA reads TGTGCCAGCAGCCAAGAGGGAGCGGGGCCAACCTACGAGCAGTACTTC. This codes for CASSQEGAGPTYEQYF.

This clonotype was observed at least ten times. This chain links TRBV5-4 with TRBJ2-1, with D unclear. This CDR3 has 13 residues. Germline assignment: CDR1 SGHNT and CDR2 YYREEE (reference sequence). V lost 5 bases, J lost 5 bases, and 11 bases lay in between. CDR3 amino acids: CASSQEANNEQFF. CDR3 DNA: TGTGCCAGCAGTCAAGAGGCCAACAATGAGCAGTTCTTC.

CDR3 nucleotides: TGCAGTGCCCGAAGAGGGGCTGGCGGGGAGCTGTTTTTT. This codes for CSARRGAGGELFF. This rearrangement joins TRBV20-1 to TRBJ2-2, with D perhaps being TRBD1 or TRBD2 (5 bases each). The CDR3 is 13 amino acids. Trimming shortened V by 6 bases and J by 7 bases, and 15 bases separated the two germline ends. CDR1 and CDR2 from the germline V gene are DFQATT and SNEGSKA (reference sequence).

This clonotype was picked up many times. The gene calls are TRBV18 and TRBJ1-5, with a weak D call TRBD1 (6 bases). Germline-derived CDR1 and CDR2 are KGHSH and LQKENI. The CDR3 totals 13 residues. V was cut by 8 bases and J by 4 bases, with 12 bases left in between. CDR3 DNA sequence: TGTGCCAGCACGGGACAAGAAAATCAGCCCCAGCATTTT. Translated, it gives CASTGQENQPQHF.

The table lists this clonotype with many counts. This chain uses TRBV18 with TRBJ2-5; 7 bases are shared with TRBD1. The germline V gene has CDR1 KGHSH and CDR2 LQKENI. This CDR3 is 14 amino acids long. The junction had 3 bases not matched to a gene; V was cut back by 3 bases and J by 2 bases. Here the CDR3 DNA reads TGTGCCAGCTCACCCGGACAGGTGCAAGAGACCCAGTACTTC. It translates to CASSPGQVQETQYF.

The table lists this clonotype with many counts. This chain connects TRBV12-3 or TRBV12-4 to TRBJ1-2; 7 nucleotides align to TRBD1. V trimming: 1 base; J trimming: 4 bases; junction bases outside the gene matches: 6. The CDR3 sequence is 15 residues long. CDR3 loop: CASSLGWGQPYGYTF. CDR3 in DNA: TGTGCCAGCAGTTTAGGTTGGGGACAGCCCTATGGCTACACCTTC.

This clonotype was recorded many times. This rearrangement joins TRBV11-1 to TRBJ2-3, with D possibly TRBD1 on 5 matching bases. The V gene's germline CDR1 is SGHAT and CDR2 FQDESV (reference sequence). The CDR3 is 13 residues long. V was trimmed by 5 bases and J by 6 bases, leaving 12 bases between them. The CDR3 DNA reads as TGTGCCAGCAGCACAGGACGGTCGGATACGCAGTATTTT. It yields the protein CASSTGRSDTQYF. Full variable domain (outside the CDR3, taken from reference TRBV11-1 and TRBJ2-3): EAEVAQSPRYKITEKSQAVAFWCDPISGHATLYWYRQILGQGPELLVQFQDESVVDDSQLPKDRFSAERLKGVDSTLKIQPAELGDSAMYLCASSTGRSDTQYFGPGTRLTVL.

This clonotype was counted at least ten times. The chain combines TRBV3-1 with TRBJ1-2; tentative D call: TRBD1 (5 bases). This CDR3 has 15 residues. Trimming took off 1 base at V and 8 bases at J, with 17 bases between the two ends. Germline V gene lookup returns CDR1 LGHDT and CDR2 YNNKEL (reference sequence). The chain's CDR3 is CASSQGLDILHGYTF. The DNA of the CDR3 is TGTGCCAGCAGCCAAGGACTGGACATTCTCCACGGCTACACCTTC.

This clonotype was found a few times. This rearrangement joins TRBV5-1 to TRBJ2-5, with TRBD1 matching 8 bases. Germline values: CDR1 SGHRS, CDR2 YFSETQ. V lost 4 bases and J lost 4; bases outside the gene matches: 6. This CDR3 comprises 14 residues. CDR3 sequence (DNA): TGCGCCAGCAGCGTAAGAGACAGGGGAGAGACCCAGTACTTC. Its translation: CASSVRDRGETQYF.

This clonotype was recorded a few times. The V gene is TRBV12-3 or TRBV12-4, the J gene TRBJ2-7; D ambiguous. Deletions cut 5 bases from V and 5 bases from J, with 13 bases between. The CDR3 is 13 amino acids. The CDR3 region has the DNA TGTGCCAGCAGTCGCGTCGTCGTGGACGAGCAGTACTTC. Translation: CASSRVVVDEQYF.

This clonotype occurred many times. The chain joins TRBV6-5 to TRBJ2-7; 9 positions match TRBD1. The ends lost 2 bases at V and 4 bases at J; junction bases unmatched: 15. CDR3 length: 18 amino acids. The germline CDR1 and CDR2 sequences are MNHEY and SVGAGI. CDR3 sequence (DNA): TGTGCCAGCAGTTACCGTATCACTGGACAGGGGATTATGTACGAGCAGTACTTC. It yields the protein CASSYRITGQGIMYEQYF.

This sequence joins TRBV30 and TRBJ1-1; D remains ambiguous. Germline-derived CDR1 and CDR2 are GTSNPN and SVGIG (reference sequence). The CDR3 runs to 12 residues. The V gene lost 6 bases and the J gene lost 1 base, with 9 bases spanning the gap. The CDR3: CACQEGNTEAFF. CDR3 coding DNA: TGTGCCTGCCAGGAGGGGAACACTGAAGCTTTCTTT.

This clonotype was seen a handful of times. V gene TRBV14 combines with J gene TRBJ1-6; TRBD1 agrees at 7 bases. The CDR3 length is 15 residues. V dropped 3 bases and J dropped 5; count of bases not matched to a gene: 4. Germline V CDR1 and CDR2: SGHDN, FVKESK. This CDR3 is CASSQGQRNNSPLHF. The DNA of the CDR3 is TGTGCCAGCAGCCAGGGACAGAGAAATAATTCACCCCTCCACTTT.

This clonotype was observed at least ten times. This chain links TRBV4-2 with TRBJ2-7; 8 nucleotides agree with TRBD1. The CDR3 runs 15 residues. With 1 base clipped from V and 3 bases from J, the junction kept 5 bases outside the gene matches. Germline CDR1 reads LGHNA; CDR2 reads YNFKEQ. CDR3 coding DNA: TGTGCCAGCAGCCAAGGCCTGGGGACAGGCTACGAGCAGTACTTC. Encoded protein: CASSQGLGTGYEQYF.

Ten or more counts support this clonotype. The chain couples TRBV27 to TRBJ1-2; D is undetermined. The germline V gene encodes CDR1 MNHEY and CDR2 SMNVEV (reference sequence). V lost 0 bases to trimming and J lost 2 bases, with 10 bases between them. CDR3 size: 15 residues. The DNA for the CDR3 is TGTGCCAGCAGTTTATCCCGAGAGACCAACTATGGCTACACCTTC. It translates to CASSLSRETNYGYTF.

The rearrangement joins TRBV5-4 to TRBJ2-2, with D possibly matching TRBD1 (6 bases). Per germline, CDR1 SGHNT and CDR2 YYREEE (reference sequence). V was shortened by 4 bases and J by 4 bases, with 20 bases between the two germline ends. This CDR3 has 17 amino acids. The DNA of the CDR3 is TGTGCCAGCAGCGTCCCGACAGGTCGGTCGGTCACCGGGGAGCTGTTTTTT. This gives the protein CASSVPTGRSVTGELFF.

The CDR3 region has the DNA TGCGCCAGCAGCCAACAACAGGGGGTGGGCACTGAAGCTTTCTTT. Encoded protein: CASSQQQGVGTEAFF. V is TRBV4-3 and J is TRBJ1-1, with 8 bases fitting TRBD1. The V and J ends lost 2 bases and 4 bases, in that order; junction bases with no gene match: 6. This CDR3 comprises 15 residues. CDR1 and CDR2 from the germline V gene are LGHNA and YSLEER.

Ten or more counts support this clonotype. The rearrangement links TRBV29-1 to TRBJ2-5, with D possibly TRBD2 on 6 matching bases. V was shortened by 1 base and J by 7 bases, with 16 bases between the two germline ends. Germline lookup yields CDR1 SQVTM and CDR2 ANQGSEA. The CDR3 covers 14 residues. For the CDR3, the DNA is TGCAGCGTTGAAGTGGGGGGTGGAGTCGGGACCCAGTACTTC. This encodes CSVEVGGGVGTQYF.

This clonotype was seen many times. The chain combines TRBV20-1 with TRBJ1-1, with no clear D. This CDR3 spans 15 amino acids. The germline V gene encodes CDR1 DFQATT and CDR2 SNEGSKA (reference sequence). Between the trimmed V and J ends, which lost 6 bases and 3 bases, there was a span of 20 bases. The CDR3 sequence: CSARVGWWRDTEAFF. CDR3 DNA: TGCAGTGCGAGGGTGGGGTGGTGGCGGGACACTGAAGCTTTCTTT.

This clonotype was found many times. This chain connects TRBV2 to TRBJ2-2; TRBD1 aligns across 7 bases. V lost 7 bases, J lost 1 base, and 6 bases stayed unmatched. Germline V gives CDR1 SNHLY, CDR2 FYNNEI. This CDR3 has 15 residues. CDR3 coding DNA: TGTGCCAGCACCAAGACAGGGAAGAACACCGGGGAGCTGTTTTTT. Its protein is CASTKTGKNTGELFF.